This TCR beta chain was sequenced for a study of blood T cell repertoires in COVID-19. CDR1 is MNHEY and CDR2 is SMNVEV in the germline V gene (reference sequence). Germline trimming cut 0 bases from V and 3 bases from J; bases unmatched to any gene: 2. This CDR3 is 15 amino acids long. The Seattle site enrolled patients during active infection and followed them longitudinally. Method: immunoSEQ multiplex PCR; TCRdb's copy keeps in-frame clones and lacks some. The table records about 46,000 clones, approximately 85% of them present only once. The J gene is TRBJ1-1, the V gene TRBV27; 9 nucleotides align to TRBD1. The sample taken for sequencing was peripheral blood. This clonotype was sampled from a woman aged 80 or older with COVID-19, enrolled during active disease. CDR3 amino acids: CASSLSGTGYTEAFF. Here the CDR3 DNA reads TGTGCCAGCAGTTTATCTGGGACAGGGTACACTGAAGCTTTCTTT.